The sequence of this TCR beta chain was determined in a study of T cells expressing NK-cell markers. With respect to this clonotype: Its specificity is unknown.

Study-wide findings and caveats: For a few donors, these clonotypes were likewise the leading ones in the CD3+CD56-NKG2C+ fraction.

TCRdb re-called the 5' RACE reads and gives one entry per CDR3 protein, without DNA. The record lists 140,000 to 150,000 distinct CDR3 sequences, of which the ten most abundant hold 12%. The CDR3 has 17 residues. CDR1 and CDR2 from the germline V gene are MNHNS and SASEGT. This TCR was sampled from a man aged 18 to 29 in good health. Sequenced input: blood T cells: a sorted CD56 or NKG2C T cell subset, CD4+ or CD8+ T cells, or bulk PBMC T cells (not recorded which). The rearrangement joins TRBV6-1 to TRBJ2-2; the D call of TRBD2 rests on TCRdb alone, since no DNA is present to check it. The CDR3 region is CASRQTRLAGTTGELFF.